The 24 T cell receptor beta chains below were found in one sample sequenced in a study of tumor-infiltrating lymphocytes in oesophageal squamous cell carcinoma. TCRdb reanalysed the PCR reads using MiXCR and keeps one entry per CDR3 protein. This sample yields more than 15,000 distinct CDR3 sequences, of which 45% to 50% are seen a single time; around 20% belongs to the top ten. The material sequenced was esophageal tumor tissue. The receptors shown here come from a male donor with esophageal squamous cell carcinoma.

The CDR3 DNA reads TGTGCCAGTACAGGGGGCTCCCTAGCCAAAAACATTCAGTACTTC. This gives the protein CASTGGSLAKNIQYF. The chain carries TRBV6-1 and TRBJ2-4; TRBD1 matches at 9 bases. Germline V gene sequence: CDR1 MNHNS, CDR2 SASEGT. The trim removed 9 bases at V and 0 bases at J, leaving 6 bases unmatched. The CDR3 spans 15 residues.

The rearrangement links TRBV6-6 to TRBJ1-2; TRBD1 agrees at 9 bases. CDR3 length: 16 amino acids. Germline loops: CDR1 MNHNY, CDR2 SVGAGI (reference sequence). The V segment lost 0 bases and the J segment 7 bases; nucleotides outside the gene matches: 9. In DNA, the CDR3 is TGTGCCAGCAGTTACTCCCACAGGGGGCTAGTGAGTGGCTACACCTTC. It codes for CASSYSHRGLVSGYTF.

The gene calls are TRBV6-6 and TRBJ2-7, with D maybe TRBD1 (5 bases). This CDR3 spans 15 amino acids. V was clipped by 0 bases and J by 0 bases, with 9 bases between them. Germline V gives CDR1 MNHNY, CDR2 SVGAGI (reference sequence). The CDR3 DNA is TGTGCCAGCAGTTACTCGAAGACAGCCTCCTACGAGCAGTACTTC. It is translated as CASSYSKTASYEQYF.

A word on this clonotype: Germline is not matched at one junction end, which may reflect a read error. The chain links TRBV7-6 to TRBJ2-3; 10 nucleotides line up with TRBD2. The closer fit of TRBJ2-1 to the DNA end suggests the J call may be wrong. Per the germline V gene, CDR1 is SGHVS and CDR2 is FNYEAQ. The CDR3 length is 13 residues. CDR3 sequence: CASSLAGGVEQFF. CDR3 DNA: TGTGCTAGCAGCTTAGCGGGAGGCGTTGAGCAGTTCTTC.

The chain has TRBV7-9 and TRBJ2-5, with TRBD2 matching 10 bases. The J call is uncertain, as TRBJ2-1 better fits the DNA end. There are 14 residues in the CDR3. The germline CDR1 and CDR2 sequences are SEHNR and FQNEAQ (reference sequence). CDR3 DNA: TGTGCCAGCAGCCGATCTAGCGGGAGCAATGAGCAGTTCTTC. As protein: CASSRSSGSNEQFF.

The V and J genes are TRBV7-6 and TRBJ2-5; D may be TRBD1 (6 bases). Judging by the DNA end, TRBJ2-1 fits better; the J call may be wrong. The length of the CDR3 is 13 residues. Germline-derived CDR1 and CDR2 are SGHVS and FNYEAQ. The CDR3 DNA reads TGTGCCAGCAGCTTGGGACATAACAATGAGCAGTTCTTC. It encodes CASSLGHNNEQFF.

This chain joins TRBV6-9 and TRBJ1-5; perhaps TRBD1 as D (5 bases). Trimming took 6 bases from V and 9 from J, leaving 12 bases between them. Germline V gene lookup returns CDR1 MNHGY and CDR2 SVAAGI. CDR3 length: 12 residues. DNA for the CDR3: TGTGCCAGCAGGGACACCTATGGGCCCCAGCATTTT. It encodes CASRDTYGPQHF.

This clonotype showed up just a few times. The chain employs TRBV5-6 and TRBJ2-3, with D possibly TRBD2 on 5 matching bases. Trimming left V 4 bases short and J 14 bases short, with 26 bases between. The CDR3 contains 15 residues. Germline V CDR1 and CDR2: SGHDT, YYEEEE. CDR3 bases: TGTGCCAGCAGCGGCTTGGGTACACACACCGGGGAGCTGTATTTT. It encodes CASSGLGTHTGELYF.

The chain joins TRBV5-4 to TRBJ2-3, with D uncertain. The CDR3 length is 14 residues. V gave up 2 bases and J gave up 2 bases, with 9 bases separating them. Germline CDR1 and CDR2: SGHNT and YYREEE (reference sequence). The CDR3 coding sequence is TGTGCCAGCAGCTTCTTGGCCTCCACAGATACGCAGTATTTT. The encoded protein is CASSFLASTDTQYF.

This clonotype has just a few counts. The chain combines TRBV27 with TRBJ2-4; no firm D call. With the DNA end fitting TRBJ2-1 better, the J assignment may be wrong. Germline V lookup: CDR1 MNHEY, CDR2 SMNVEV (reference sequence). The CDR3 consists of 14 residues. CDR3 nucleotides: TGTGCCAGCAGTTTAGACTCCCTCTACAATGAGCAGTTCTTC. Translated, it gives CASSLDSLYNEQFF.

Comment on this clonotype: As the CDR3 is not closed by the conserved phenylalanine or tryptophan, this likely results from a read error. The limits of the CDR3 on the DNA are not certain, so only TCRdb's listed CDR3 is given. The chain combines TRBV11-2 with TRBJ2-6; the table assigns TRBD1, which was not confirmed against the DNA. Germline V gene lookup returns CDR1 SGHAT and CDR2 FQNNGV. The CDR3 comprises 20 residues, both ends counted. CDR3 region: CASSLDPEGEGSYNEQFFGA.

The chain recombines TRBV7-2 with TRBJ2-5, with D perhaps matching TRBD2 (6 bases). Trimming pared 3 bases from V and 5 bases from J, leaving 16 bases between. CDR1 and CDR2 from the germline V gene are SGHTA and FQGNSA. The CDR3 is made up of 15 amino acids. The CDR3: CASSFQGGGGETQYF. CDR3 sequence (DNA): TGTGCCAGCAGCTTTCAGGGAGGCGGAGGGGAGACCCAGTACTTC.

The rearrangement uses TRBV6-8 and TRBJ2-7; TRBD2 matches 10 bases. Per the germline V gene, CDR1 is MNHGY and CDR2 is SAAAGT. Trimming removed 7 bases from V and 5 bases from J; junction bases left unmatched: 5. The length of the CDR3 is 13 residues. CDR3 nucleotides: TGTGCCAGCACCAGCGGGGGGGTGGACGAGCAGTACTTC. It encodes CASTSGGVDEQYF.

This rearrangement joins TRBV28 to TRBJ2-4; D is unclear. The germline V and J ends were trimmed by 1 base and 1 base, with 11 bases remaining between them. The CDR3 is 16 amino acids. Per germline, CDR1 MDHEN and CDR2 SYDVKM. This CDR3 is CASSLFASDAKNIQYF. The CDR3 DNA is TGTGCCAGCAGTTTATTTGCGAGTGACGCCAAAAACATTCAGTACTTC.

The J gene is TRBJ1-6, the V gene TRBV27, with a possible D match to TRBD1 (6 bases). Germline CDR1 and CDR2: MNHEY and SMNVEV (reference sequence). Trimming shortened V by 2 bases and J by 10 bases, and 12 bases separated the two germline ends. This CDR3 spans 14 amino acids. Here the CDR3 DNA reads TGTGCCAGCAGTTTAGCCAGGGGAGACTCACCCCTCCACTTT. It translates to CASSLARGDSPLHF.

A few counts support this clonotype. The genes are TRBV7-3 and TRBJ2-1; unclear D gene. Trimming removed 2 bases from V and 5 bases from J, with 7 bases in between. Germline loops: CDR1 SGHTA, CDR2 FQGTGA. CDR3 length: 13 residues. CDR3 in amino acids: CASSLSRDNEQFF. In nucleotides, the CDR3 is TGTGCCAGCAGCTTATCACGCGACAATGAGCAGTTCTTC. Filled out from reference TRBV7-3 and TRBJ2-1, the complete variable domain reads GAGVSQTPSNKVTEKGKYVELRCDPISGHTALYWYRQSLGQGPEFLIYFQGTGAADDSGLPNDRFFAVRPEGSVSTLKIQRTERGDSAVYLCASSLSRDNEQFFGPGTRLTVL.

This clonotype has a single count. V usage is TRBV6-6 and J usage is TRBJ2-1, with 7 bases that match TRBD1. The end of the DNA is better explained by TRBJ2-7, so the J call may be wrong. CDR3 length: 15 amino acids. CDR1 is MNHNY, CDR2 SVGAGI, per germline (reference sequence). The CDR3 here is CASSYLLQGHVEQYF. The CDR3 bases are TGTGCCAGCAGTTACCTCTTACAGGGGCATGTTGAGCAGTACTTC.

The rearrangement links TRBV27 to TRBJ1-1, with 8 bases that match TRBD1. The CDR3 is 15 amino acids. Germline V gene data show CDR1 as MNHEY and CDR2 as SMNVEV (reference sequence). Trimming removed 2 bases from V and 4 bases from J; junction bases left unmatched: 6. CDR3 region: CASSLRWQGATEAFF. The CDR3 nucleotides are TGTGCCAGCAGTTTAAGGTGGCAGGGGGCCACTGAAGCTTTCTTT.

This rearrangement joins TRBV7-2 to TRBJ2-3, with D maybe TRBD2 (7 bases). V was pared by 3 bases and J by 4 bases, with 11 bases between. The length of the CDR3 is 14 residues. Germline assignment: CDR1 SGHTA and CDR2 FQGNSA. The CDR3 DNA is TGTGCCAGCAGCTTTGCGGGGGCGGCAGATACGCAGTATTTT. It is translated as CASSFAGAADTQYF.

This chain connects TRBV7-9 to TRBJ2-5, with 11 bases that match TRBD2. Germline loops: CDR1 SEHNR, CDR2 FQNEAQ (reference sequence). V gave up 5 bases and J gave up 2 bases; unmatched junction bases: 7. CDR3 length: 16 residues. CDR3 in DNA: TGTGCCAGCAGCGGTTCCGGGACTAGCGGTCAAGAGACCCAGTACTTC. Protein: CASSGSGTSGQETQYF.

The chain recombines TRBV6-6 with TRBJ2-7, with D perhaps given as TRBD1 or TRBD2 (6 bases each). Germline CDR1 MNHNY, CDR2 SVGAGI (reference sequence). V lost 0 bases, J lost 7 bases, and 13 bases lay in between. CDR3 size: 14 residues. DNA of the CDR3: TGTGCCAGCAGTTACTCGAGGAGGGGGGATGAGCAGTACTTC. It yields the protein CASSYSRRGDEQYF.

This chain links TRBV20-1 with TRBJ1-5; D gene uncertain. Germline CDR1 is DFQATT and CDR2 is SNEGSKA (reference sequence). The CDR3 is 12 residues long. Trimming cost V 4 bases and J 4 bases, with 8 bases left between them. For the CDR3, the DNA is TGCAGTGCTACCGATCCGAATCAGCCCCAGCATTTT. This sequence encodes CSATDPNQPQHF.

The CDR3: CATSDLGLTPDTQYF. CDR3 bases: TGTGCCACCAGTGATTTAGGGCTTACCCCCGATACGCAGTATTTT. The chain links TRBV24-1 to TRBJ2-3; no definite D call. The V end lost 1 base, the J end lost 6 bases, and 13 bases lay between the germline ends. CDR3 length: 15 residues. CDR1 and CDR2 (germline): KGHDR, SFDVKD.

The chain has TRBV6-1 and TRBJ2-4; D uncertain. Trimming cost V 7 bases and J 3 bases, with 7 bases left between them. This CDR3 comprises 12 residues. Germline V lookup: CDR1 MNHNS, CDR2 SASEGT. The CDR3 nucleotides are TGTGCCAGCATCTCCCGCAAAAACATTCAGTACTTC. Protein product: CASISRKNIQYF.